Here is one T cell receptor (beta chain) with its context. Germline lookup yields CDR1 MGHRA and CDR2 YSYEKL. The ends lost 2 bases at V and 8 bases at J; junction bases unmatched: 6. This CDR3 region has 14 residues. These data come from a study of blood T cell repertoires in COVID-19. Turning to the study itself: Sources were T cells, B-cell-depleted T cells, or PBMCs; the material itself was cDNA or gDNA.

Per the original data handling: Using reference gene primer amplification, nucleated cell counts were estimated. Sequenced by immunoSEQ multiplex PCR; TCRdb stores in-frame clones only, minus some. That table gives V, J and clone size, and the DNA gave D and trimming. Of about 210,000 clones listed, less than 85% were seen once; the top ten hold around 7.7%. The receptor's source is a woman in her 70s with acute or convalescent COVID-19. Sequenced: peripheral blood. This rearrangement joins TRBV4-1 to TRBJ2-5, with TRBD1 identical over 9 bases. CDR3 region: CASSQTGTGYTQYF. CDR3 sequence (DNA): TGCGCCAGCAGCCAAACCGGGACAGGGTACACCCAGTACTTC.